The 28 T cell receptor beta chains below come from one sample, sequenced in a study of cytomegalovirus exposure and HLA in healthy donors. The PCR contained 60 Vbeta and 13 Jbeta primers. Generated by immunoSEQ multiplex PCR, the TCRdb table keeps only in-frame clones and is missing some. This table holds more than 100,000 clones, 15% found once. The sequencing sample was made of PBMCs. The receptors were sampled from a woman between 18 and 29 years old in good health and CMV-seronegative.

This clone has a handful of counts. The chain carries TRBV6-1 and TRBJ2-6; tentative D call: TRBD1 (5 bases). V lost 11 bases to trimming and J lost 3 bases, with 17 bases between them. The CDR3 contains 15 residues. CDR1 and CDR2 from the germline V gene are MNHNS and SASEGT. CDR3 sequence (DNA): TGTGCCGGACAAAAGGCGGTAGATGGGGCCAACGTCCTGACTTTC. As protein: CAGQKAVDGANVLTF.

This clone was detected only a few times. This sequence joins TRBV29-1 and TRBJ1-2; D is undetermined. Germline assignment: CDR1 SQVTM and CDR2 ANQGSEA. Trimming shortened V by 6 bases and J by 4 bases, and 21 bases separated the two germline ends. The CDR3 is 15 amino acids. CDR3 bases: TGCAGCGTGGACTATGACGCGGCCGGCGGCTATGGCTACACCTTC. Its protein product is CSVDYDAAGGYGYTF.

The V call is TRBV5-1, the J call TRBJ2-3; D might be TRBD2 (6 bases). Trimming removed 0 bases from V and 2 bases from J, with 13 bases in between. This CDR3 is built from 16 residues. In germline, CDR1 is SGHRS, CDR2 YFSETQ. CDR3 in amino acids: CASSLEVGGLTDTQYF. The CDR3 coding sequence is TGCGCCAGCAGCTTGGAGGTGGGGGGACTCACAGATACGCAGTATTTT. Together with reference TRBV5-1 and TRBJ2-3, the CDR3 gives the full variable domain: KAGVTQTPRYLIKTRGQQVTLSCSPISGHRSVSWYQQTPGQGLQFLFEYFSETQRNKGNFPGRFSGRQFSNSRSEMNVSTLELGDSALYLCASSLEVGGLTDTQYFGPGTRLTVL.

This sequence joins TRBV9 and TRBJ2-1; a weak D match, TRBD2 (5 bases). Per the germline V gene, CDR1 is SGDLS and CDR2 is YYNGEE. This CDR3 contains 17 residues. Trimming removed 3 bases from V and 6 bases from J, with 22 bases in between. CDR3 amino acids: CASSAPRPGKPINEQFF. The CDR3 region has the DNA TGTGCCAGCAGCGCTCCTAGGCCGGGGAAGCCGATCAATGAGCAGTTCTTC.

For this clone: The sample carries other DNA sequences with the same CDR3. The V and J genes are TRBV6-1 and TRBJ2-5; a possible D gene is TRBD1 (5 bases). The V gene's germline CDR1 is MNHNS and CDR2 SASEGT. The V gene lost 2 bases and the J gene lost 4 bases, with 11 bases spanning the gap. CDR3 size: 14 residues. The CDR3 loop reads CASSERGRGETQYF. As DNA, the CDR3 is TGTGCCAGCAGTGAAAGGGGTAGGGGAGAGACCCAGTACTTC.

This chain connects TRBV7-9 to TRBJ2-7; D uncertain. CDR1 is SEHNR, CDR2 FQNEAQ, per germline (reference sequence). The V end lost 4 bases, the J end lost 2 bases, and 24 bases lay between the germline ends. The CDR3 has 18 amino acids. The CDR3 DNA is TGTGCCAGCAGCTCAACCTACTTTCCTGGTCGACTGGCCTACGAGCAGTACTTC. This gives the protein CASSSTYFPGRLAYEQYF.

The chain combines TRBV21-1 with TRBJ1-2. TRBV21-1 is listed as a pseudogene. The CDR3 is 13 residues long. This CDR3 is CASSNYVNYGYTF. CDR3 bases: TGTGCCAGCAGCAACTATGTGAACTATGGCTACACCTTC.

This clone has just a few counts. The V gene is TRBV30, the J gene TRBJ2-1; no reliable D call. Germline values: CDR1 GTSNPN, CDR2 SVGIG (reference sequence). Trimming shortened V by 5 bases and J by 3 bases, and 8 bases separated the two germline ends. This CDR3 contains 12 residues. CDR3 nucleotides: TGTGCCTGGTCAGTGAACTACAATGAGCAGTTCTTC. Residues: CAWSVNYNEQFF.

In its sample, this clone was seen a few times. The chain is built from TRBV15 and TRBJ1-5; D possibly corresponds to TRBD1 (5 bases). Germline CDR1 reads LNHNV; CDR2 reads YYDKDF (reference sequence). Trimming took 9 bases from V and 7 from J, leaving 13 bases between them. The CDR3 runs 12 residues. The CDR3 here is CATGGRRQPQHF. CDR3 DNA sequence: TGTGCCACGGGGGGTCGAAGACAGCCCCAGCATTTT.

This clone was detected a few times. The chain is built from TRBV9 and TRBJ2-3, with D perhaps matching TRBD2 (5 bases). Germline V gene sequence: CDR1 SGDLS, CDR2 YYNGEE. The V end lost 0 bases, the J end lost 2 bases, and 13 bases lay between the germline ends. The CDR3 has 16 amino acids. The CDR3 nucleotides are TGTGCCAGCAGCGTAGAAGCGGAGACTCTCACAGATACGCAGTATTTT. It yields the protein CASSVEAETLTDTQYF.

This clone was detected only a few times. The gene calls are TRBV15 and TRBJ1-3; no clear D. Germline assignment: CDR1 LNHNV and CDR2 YYDKDF (reference sequence). This CDR3 has 13 amino acids. The V end was cut by 8 bases, the J end by 3 bases, with 11 bases between. The CDR3 coding sequence is TGTGCCACCCTCGGTCCGAGTGGAAACACCATATATTTT. Translated: CATLGPSGNTIYF.

This clone occurred many times. The chain uses TRBV7-3 and TRBJ2-2, with a tentative D call TRBD1 (6 bases). The V gene lost 5 bases and the J gene lost 5 bases, with 18 bases spanning the gap. CDR1 SGHTA and CDR2 FQGTGA come from the germline V gene. This CDR3 region has 16 residues. CDR3 sequence (DNA): TGTGCCAGCAGCCTATCTCAGGGGCGCGAAACCGGGGAGCTGTTTTTT. It specifies CASSLSQGRETGELFF.

Only a few counts were recorded for this clone. The chain has TRBV10-3 and TRBJ1-2, with 7 bases lining up with TRBD1. Unmatched junction bases numbered 12, after V lost 0 bases and J lost 8 bases. CDR3 length equals 16 residues. Germline-derived CDR1 and CDR2 are ENHRY and SYGVKD. The CDR3: CAISESPAGGWDGYTF. In nucleotides, the CDR3 is TGTGCCATCAGTGAGTCGCCGGCAGGGGGTTGGGACGGCTACACCTTC.

This clone was recorded a few times. The chain has TRBV5-1 and TRBJ2-3; 11 bases match TRBD1. With 3 bases clipped from V and 14 bases from J, the junction kept 14 bases outside the gene matches. The germline CDR1 and CDR2 sequences are SGHRS and YFSETQ. This CDR3 has 15 residues. CDR3 DNA sequence: TGCGCCAGCAGCTCCCGGGACAGGGGGTCGTGGCGCCGGTATTTT. It yields the protein CASSSRDRGSWRRYF.

The rearrangement uses TRBV7-6 and TRBJ1-1; D possibly corresponds to TRBD1 (5 bases). Germline V CDR1 and CDR2: SGHVS, FNYEAQ. This CDR3 is 14 amino acids long. The V and J ends lost 4 bases and 6 bases respectively, with 15 bases between them. In DNA form, the CDR3 reads TGTGCCAGCAGCTACTTTGGCGGCAGGGCTGAAGCTTTCTTT. It encodes CASSYFGGRAEAFF.

This clone occurred a few times. At one boundary the junction diverges from the germline segment, which might be a read error. V is TRBV7-7 and J is TRBJ2-2; 7 nucleotides match TRBD1. The CDR3 sequence is 14 residues long. Germline CDR1 is SSHAT and CDR2 is FNYEAQ (reference sequence). The DNA of the CDR3 is TGTGCTAGCAGCAGGACAGGGAACACCGGGGAGCTGTTTTTT. Its protein product is CASSRTGNTGELFF. The entire variable domain, with the rest obtained from reference TRBV7-7 and TRBJ2-2, is as follows: GAGVSQSPRYKVTKRGQDVTLRCDPISSHATLYWYQQALGQGPEFLTYFNYEAQPDKSGLPSDRFSAERPEGSISTLTIQRTEQRDSAMYRCASSRTGNTGELFFGEGSRLTVL.

This clone was counted a few times. This chain links TRBV5-1 with TRBJ1-4, with D possibly matching TRBD1 (5 bases). The length of the CDR3 is 13 residues. The V end was cut by 8 bases, the J end by 8 bases, with 16 bases between. The germline gives CDR1 SGHRS, CDR2 YFSETQ. CDR3 loop: CASSAGAGEKLFF. CDR3 in DNA: TGCGCCAGTTCCGCCGGGGCGGGAGAAAAACTGTTTTTT.

V gene TRBV7-8 combines with J gene TRBJ2-5; 8 bases align to TRBD2. The CDR3 runs to 16 residues. CDR1 and CDR2 from the germline V gene are SGHVS and FQNEAQ. V lost 2 bases to trimming and J lost 6 bases; unmatched junction nucleotides: 11. CDR3 loop: CASSLSGGGNLKTQYF. CDR3 DNA sequence: TGTGCCAGCAGCTTAAGCGGGGGAGGGAATTTAAAGACCCAGTACTTC.

This clone was counted only a few times. The chain carries TRBV5-1 and TRBJ2-7; 9 bases match TRBD1. CDR3 length equals 15 residues. Germline V gene sequence: CDR1 SGHRS, CDR2 YFSETQ. The V and J ends lost 3 bases and 2 bases, in that order; junction bases with no gene match: 6. Here the CDR3 reads CASSSTGGTPYEQYF. The CDR3 nucleotides are TGCGCCAGCAGCTCAACAGGGGGCACCCCCTACGAGCAGTACTTC.

This clone was seen only a few times. The gene calls are TRBV28 and TRBJ1-5, with 9 bases matching TRBD1. V gave up 6 bases and J gave up 4 bases; unmatched junction bases: 4. This CDR3 comprises 14 residues. Germline V gene sequence: CDR1 MDHEN, CDR2 SYDVKM. This chain's CDR3 is CASRRTGANQPQHF. CDR3 nucleotide sequence: TGTGCCAGCAGGAGGACAGGGGCAAATCAGCCCCAGCATTTT. The full variable domain, with the rest looked up from reference TRBV28 and TRBJ1-5, is DVKVTQSSRYLVKRTGEKVFLECVQDMDHENMFWYRQDPGLGLRLIYFSYDVKMKEKGDIPEGYSVSREKKERFSLILESASTNQTSMYLCASRRTGANQPQHFGDGTRLSIL.

This clone was detected only a few times. This chain's CDR3 is CSAFRGETQYF. The DNA for the CDR3 is TGCAGTGCCTTCCGGGGGGAGACCCAGTACTTC. This rearrangement joins TRBV20-1 to TRBJ2-5; possibly TRBD2 for D (6 bases). The CDR3 consists of 11 residues. Between the trimmed V and J ends, which lost 6 bases and 5 bases, there was a span of 10 bases. Germline CDR1 reads DFQATT; CDR2 reads SNEGSKA (reference sequence).

This clone was counted only a few times. The chain uses TRBV27 and TRBJ1-3; 8 bases map to TRBD1. This CDR3 has 15 residues. Germline lookup yields CDR1 MNHEY and CDR2 SMNVEV (reference sequence). J lost 4 bases, V lost 6 bases, and 8 bases had no gene match. The CDR3 is CASSYTGTGGNTIYF. Here the CDR3 DNA reads TGTGCCAGCAGCTATACCGGGACAGGCGGAAACACCATATATTTT.

The DNA for the CDR3 is TGCAGCGTTTTCGGGGTCCCCAATGAGCAGTTCTTC. Translation: CSVFGVPNEQFF. The genes are TRBV29-1 and TRBJ2-1; D might be TRBD2 (5 bases). Trimming left V 5 bases short and J 6 bases short, with 11 bases between. From germline, CDR1 is SQVTM and CDR2 ANQGSEA. There are 12 residues in the CDR3.

In this sample, this clone turned up a few times. The chain's CDR3 is CATHRDRVSPAGNTEAFF. CDR3 DNA sequence: TGTGCCACCCACCGGGACAGGGTATCCCCCGCTGGGAACACTGAAGCTTTCTTT. The V call is TRBV19, the J call TRBJ1-1; 9 bases are shared with TRBD1. Germline CDR1 is LNHDA and CDR2 is SQIVND (reference sequence). Losses at the gene ends were 10 bases for V and 1 base for J; bases not matched to a gene: 19. This CDR3 has 18 amino acids.

This clone has just a few counts. The J gene is TRBJ2-1, the V gene TRBV25-1; 10 positions agree with TRBD2. There are 16 residues in the CDR3. Germline values: CDR1 MGHDK, CDR2 SYGVNS. Trimming cost V 3 bases and J 8 bases; bases outside gene matches: 10. As DNA, the CDR3 is TGTGCCAGCAGTGACCTCCTAGCGGGAGAGTCGGATGAGCAGTTCTTC. Amino acid sequence: CASSDLLAGESDEQFF.

The chain is built from TRBV27 and TRBJ1-1, with 8 positions matching TRBD1. Germline-derived CDR1 and CDR2 are MNHEY and SMNVEV (reference sequence). The CDR3 contains 13 residues. Trimming removed 6 bases from V and 5 bases from J; junction bases left unmatched: 5. In DNA, the CDR3 is TGTGCCAGCAGGACAGGGGCAGGGACTGAAGCTTTCTTT. Its protein product is CASRTGAGTEAFF.

The chain links TRBV7-2 to TRBJ2-5, with TRBD1 matching over 7 bases. This CDR3 is 14 amino acids long. Germline V gene lookup returns CDR1 SGHTA and CDR2 FQGNSA. V lost 5 bases to trimming and J lost 2 bases; unmatched junction nucleotides: 5. The CDR3 sequence: CASSGETGQETQYF. The CDR3 DNA reads as TGTGCCAGCAGCGGGGAGACAGGGCAAGAGACCCAGTACTTC.

In its sample, this clone was seen a few times. The J gene is TRBJ2-2, the V gene TRBV5-4, with D perhaps matching TRBD1 (5 bases). Trimming pared 0 bases from V and 6 bases from J, leaving 9 bases between. This CDR3 contains 14 residues. In germline, CDR1 is SGHNT, CDR2 YYREEE (reference sequence). CDR3 loop: CASSLDWGPGELFF. The DNA for the CDR3 is TGTGCCAGCAGCTTGGATTGGGGCCCCGGGGAGCTGTTTTTT.